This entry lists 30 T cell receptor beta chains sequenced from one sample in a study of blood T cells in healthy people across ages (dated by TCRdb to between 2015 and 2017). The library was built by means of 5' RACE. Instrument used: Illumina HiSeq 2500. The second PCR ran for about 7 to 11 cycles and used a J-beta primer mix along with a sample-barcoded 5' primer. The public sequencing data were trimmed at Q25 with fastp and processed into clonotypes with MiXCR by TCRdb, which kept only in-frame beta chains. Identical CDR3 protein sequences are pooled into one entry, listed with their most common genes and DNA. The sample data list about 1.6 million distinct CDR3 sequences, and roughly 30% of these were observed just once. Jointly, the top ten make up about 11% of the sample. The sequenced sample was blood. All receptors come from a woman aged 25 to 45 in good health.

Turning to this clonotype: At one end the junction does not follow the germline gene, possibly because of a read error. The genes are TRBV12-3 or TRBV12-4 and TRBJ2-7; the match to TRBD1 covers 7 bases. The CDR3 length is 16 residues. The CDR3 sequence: CASSSPQKTGSYERYF. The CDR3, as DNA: TGTGCCAGCAGTTCACCCCAGAAGACAGGGTCCTACGAGCGGTACTTC.

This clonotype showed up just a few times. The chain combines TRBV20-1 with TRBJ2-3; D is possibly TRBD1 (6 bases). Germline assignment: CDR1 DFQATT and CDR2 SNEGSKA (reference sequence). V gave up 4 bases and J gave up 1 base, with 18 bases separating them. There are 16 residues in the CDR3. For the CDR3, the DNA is TGCAGTGCTACTATCGGCGAGGCAGGGGGCACAGATACGCAGTATTTT. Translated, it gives CSATIGEAGGTDTQYF.

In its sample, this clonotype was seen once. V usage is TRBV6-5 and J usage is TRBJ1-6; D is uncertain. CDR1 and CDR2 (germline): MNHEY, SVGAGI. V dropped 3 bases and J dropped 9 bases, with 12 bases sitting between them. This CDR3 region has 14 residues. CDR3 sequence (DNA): TGTGCCAGCAGTTATTCGGGGAAGGCTTCACCCCTCCACTTT. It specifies CASSYSGKASPLHF.

Here the CDR3 DNA reads TGCGCCAGCAGCTTGTACGGGAGAAACGAAAACATTCAGTACTTC. Protein: CASSLYGRNENIQYF. The V gene is TRBV5-1, the J gene TRBJ2-4; D may be TRBD2 (6 bases). Germline CDR1 reads SGHRS; CDR2 reads YFSETQ. This CDR3 spans 15 amino acids. Trimming shortened V by 1 base and J by 5 bases, and 13 bases separated the two germline ends.

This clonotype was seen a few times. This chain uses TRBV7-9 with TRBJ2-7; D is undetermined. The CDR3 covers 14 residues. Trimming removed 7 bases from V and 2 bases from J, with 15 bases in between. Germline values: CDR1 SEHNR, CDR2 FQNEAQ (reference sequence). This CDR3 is CASIGLGSTYEQYF. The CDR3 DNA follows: TGTGCCAGCATCGGGCTAGGTTCCACCTACGAGCAGTACTTC.

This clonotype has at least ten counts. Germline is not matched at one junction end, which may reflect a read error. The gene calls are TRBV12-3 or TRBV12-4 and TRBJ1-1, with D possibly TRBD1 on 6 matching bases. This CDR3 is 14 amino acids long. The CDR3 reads CASSLAGANTEAFF. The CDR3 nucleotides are TGTGCCAGCAGCTTAGCGGGGGCGAACACTGAAGCTTTCTTT.

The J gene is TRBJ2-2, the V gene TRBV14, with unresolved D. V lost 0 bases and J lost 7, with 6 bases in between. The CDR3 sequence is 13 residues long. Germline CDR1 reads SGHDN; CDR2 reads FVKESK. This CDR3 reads CASSQDLIGELFF. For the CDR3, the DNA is TGTGCCAGCAGCCAAGATCTGATCGGGGAGCTGTTTTTT.

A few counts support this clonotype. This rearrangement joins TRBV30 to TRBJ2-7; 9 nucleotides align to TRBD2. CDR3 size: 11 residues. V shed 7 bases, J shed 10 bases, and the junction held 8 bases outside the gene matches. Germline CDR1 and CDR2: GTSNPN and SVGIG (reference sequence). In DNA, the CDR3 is TGTGCCTCGACAGAGCGGGGGGCCCAGTACTTC. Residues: CASTERGAQYF.

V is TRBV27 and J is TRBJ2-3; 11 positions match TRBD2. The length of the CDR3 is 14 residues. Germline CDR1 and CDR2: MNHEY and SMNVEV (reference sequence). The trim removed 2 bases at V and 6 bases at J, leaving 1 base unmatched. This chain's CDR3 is CASSLIAGGDTQYF. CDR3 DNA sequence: TGTGCCAGCAGTTTAATAGCGGGGGGGGATACGCAGTATTTT.

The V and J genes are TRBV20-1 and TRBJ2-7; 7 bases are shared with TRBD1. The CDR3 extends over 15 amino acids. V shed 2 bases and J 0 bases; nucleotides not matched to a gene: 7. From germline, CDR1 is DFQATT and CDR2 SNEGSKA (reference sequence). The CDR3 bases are TGCAGTGCTAGACCTCGGACAGGATACTCCTACGAGCAGTACTTC. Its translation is CSARPRTGYSYEQYF.

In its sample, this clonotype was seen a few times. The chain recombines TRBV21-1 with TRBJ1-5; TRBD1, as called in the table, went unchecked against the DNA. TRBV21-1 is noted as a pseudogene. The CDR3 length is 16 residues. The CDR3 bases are TGTGCCAGCAGCAAAGGGAGACAGGACCCCAATCAGCCCCAGCATTTT. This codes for CASSKGRQDPNQPQHF.

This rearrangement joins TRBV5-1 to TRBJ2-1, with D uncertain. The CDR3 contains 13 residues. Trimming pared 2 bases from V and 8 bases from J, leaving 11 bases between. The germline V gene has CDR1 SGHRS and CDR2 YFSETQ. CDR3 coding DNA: TGCGCCAGCAGCTTCGGTTTTGACGATGAGCAGTTCTTC. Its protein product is CASSFGFDDEQFF. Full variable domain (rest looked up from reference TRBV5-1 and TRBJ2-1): KAGVTQTPRYLIKTRGQQVTLSCSPISGHRSVSWYQQTPGQGLQFLFEYFSETQRNKGNFPGRFSGRQFSNSRSEMNVSTLELGDSALYLCASSFGFDDEQFFGPGTRLTVL.

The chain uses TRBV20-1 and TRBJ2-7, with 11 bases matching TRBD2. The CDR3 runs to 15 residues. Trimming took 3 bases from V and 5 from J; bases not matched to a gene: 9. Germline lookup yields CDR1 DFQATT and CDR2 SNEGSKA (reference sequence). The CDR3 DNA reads TGCAGTGCTAGGAGACTAGCGGGGACCCTTGACGAGCAGTACTTC. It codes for CSARRLAGTLDEQYF.

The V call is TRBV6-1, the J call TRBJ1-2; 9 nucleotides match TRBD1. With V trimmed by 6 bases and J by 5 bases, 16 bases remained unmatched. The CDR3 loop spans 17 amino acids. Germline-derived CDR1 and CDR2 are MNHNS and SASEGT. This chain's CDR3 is CASRIGTGIQLAYGYTF. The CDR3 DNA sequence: TGTGCCAGCAGGATCGGGACAGGGATCCAACTGGCGTATGGCTACACCTTC.

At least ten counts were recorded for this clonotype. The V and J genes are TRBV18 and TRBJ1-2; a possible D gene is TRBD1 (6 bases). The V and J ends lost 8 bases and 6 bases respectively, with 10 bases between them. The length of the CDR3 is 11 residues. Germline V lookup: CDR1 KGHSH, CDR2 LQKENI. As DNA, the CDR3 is TGTGCCAGCAGTCCAGGGGATGGCTACACCTTC. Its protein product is CASSPGDGYTF.

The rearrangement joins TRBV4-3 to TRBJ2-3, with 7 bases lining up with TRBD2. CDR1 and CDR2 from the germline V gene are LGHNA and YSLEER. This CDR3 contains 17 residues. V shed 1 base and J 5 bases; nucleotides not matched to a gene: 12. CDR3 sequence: CASSQAGGTSFGDTQYF. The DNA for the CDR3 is TGCGCCAGCAGCCAAGCCGGGGGGACCAGTTTCGGAGATACGCAGTATTTT.

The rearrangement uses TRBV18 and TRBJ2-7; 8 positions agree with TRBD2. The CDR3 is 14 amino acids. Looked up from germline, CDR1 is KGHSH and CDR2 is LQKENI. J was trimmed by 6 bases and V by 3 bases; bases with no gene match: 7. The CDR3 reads CASSPPGLDAEQYF. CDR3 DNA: TGTGCCAGCTCACCTCCGGGACTAGACGCCGAGCAGTACTTC.

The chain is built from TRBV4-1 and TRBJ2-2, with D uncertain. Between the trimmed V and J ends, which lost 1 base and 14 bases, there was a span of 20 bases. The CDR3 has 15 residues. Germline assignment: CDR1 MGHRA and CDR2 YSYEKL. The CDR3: CASSQAPSVAHELFF. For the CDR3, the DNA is TGCGCCAGCAGCCAAGCCCCCTCTGTCGCCCATGAACTGTTTTTT.

The CDR3 reads CASSSSGGAGNTGELFF. The CDR3 coding sequence is TGTGCCAGCAGTTCCTCTGGGGGGGCCGGTAACACCGGGGAGCTGTTTTTT. This chain joins TRBV6-5 and TRBJ2-2; D perhaps matches TRBD2 (7 bases). The V end lost 4 bases, the J end lost 2 bases, and 17 bases lay between the germline ends. CDR3 length: 17 amino acids. The germline gives CDR1 MNHEY, CDR2 SVGAGI.

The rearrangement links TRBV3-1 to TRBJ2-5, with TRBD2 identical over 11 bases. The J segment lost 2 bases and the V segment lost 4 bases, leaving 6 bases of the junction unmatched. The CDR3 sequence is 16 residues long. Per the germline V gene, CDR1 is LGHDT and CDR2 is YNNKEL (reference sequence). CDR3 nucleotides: TGTGCCAGCAGCCCCTGGGGGACTAGCGGACAAGAGACCCAGTACTTC. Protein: CASSPWGTSGQETQYF.

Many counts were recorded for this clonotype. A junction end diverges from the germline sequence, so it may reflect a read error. The CDR3 reads CASSLASRETQYF. The CDR3 DNA follows: TGTGCCAGCAGCTTAGCAAGTCGGGAGACCCAGTACTTC. The chain recombines TRBV5-1 with TRBJ2-5; D not resolved. The CDR3 consists of 13 residues. In germline, CDR1 is SGHRS, CDR2 YFSETQ.

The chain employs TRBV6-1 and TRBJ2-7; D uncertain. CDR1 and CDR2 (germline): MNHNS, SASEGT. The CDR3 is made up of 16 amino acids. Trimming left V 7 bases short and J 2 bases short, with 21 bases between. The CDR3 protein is CASTPRSGGQTYEQYF. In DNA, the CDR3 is TGTGCCAGCACACCCCGCTCGGGTGGCCAGACCTACGAGCAGTACTTC.

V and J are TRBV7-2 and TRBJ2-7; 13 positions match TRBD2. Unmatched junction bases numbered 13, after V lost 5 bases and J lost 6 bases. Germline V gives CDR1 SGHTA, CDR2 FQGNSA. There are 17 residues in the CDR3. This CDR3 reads CASSPLTSGRVIGEQYF. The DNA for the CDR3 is TGTGCCAGCAGCCCCCTCACTAGCGGGAGGGTAATAGGCGAGCAGTACTTC.

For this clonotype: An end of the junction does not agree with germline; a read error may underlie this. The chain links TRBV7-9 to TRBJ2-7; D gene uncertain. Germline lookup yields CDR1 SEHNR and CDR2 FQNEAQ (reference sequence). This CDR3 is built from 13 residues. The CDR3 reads CASSLGATGERYF. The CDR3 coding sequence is TGTGCCAGCAGCTTAGGTGCCACTGGCGAGCGGTACTTC.

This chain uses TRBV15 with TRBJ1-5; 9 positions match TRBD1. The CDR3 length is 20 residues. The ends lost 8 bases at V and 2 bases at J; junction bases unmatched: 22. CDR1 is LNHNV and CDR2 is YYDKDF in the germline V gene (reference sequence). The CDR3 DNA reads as TGTGCCACCTCGACCACCCCGGGGACAGGGAAGTTTTACGGCAATCAGCCCCAGCATTTT. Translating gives CATSTTPGTGKFYGNQPQHF.

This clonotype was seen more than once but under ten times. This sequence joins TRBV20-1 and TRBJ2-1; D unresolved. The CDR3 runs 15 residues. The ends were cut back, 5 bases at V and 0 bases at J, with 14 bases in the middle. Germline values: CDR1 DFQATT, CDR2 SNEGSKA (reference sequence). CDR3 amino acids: CSADGADYSYNEQFF. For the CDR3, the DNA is TGCAGTGCTGATGGTGCGGATTACTCCTACAATGAGCAGTTCTTC.

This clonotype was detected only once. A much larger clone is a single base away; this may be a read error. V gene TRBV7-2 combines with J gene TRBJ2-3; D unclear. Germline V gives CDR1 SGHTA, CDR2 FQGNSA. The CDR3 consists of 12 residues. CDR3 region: CASSLKTDAQYF. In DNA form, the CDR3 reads TGTGCCAGCAGCTTAAAAACAGATGCGCAGTATTTT.

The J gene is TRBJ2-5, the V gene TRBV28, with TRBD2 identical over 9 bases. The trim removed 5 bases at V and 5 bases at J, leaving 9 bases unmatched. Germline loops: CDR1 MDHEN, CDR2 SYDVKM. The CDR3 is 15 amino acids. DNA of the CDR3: TGTGCCAGCAGTCTCGGGACTAGCAATTACGAGACCCAGTACTTC. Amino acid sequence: CASSLGTSNYETQYF.

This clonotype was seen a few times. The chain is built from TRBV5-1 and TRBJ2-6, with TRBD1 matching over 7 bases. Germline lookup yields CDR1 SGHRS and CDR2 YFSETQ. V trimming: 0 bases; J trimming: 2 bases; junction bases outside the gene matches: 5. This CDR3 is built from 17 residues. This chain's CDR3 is CASSLVGTATGANVLTF. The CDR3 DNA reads TGCGCCAGCAGCTTGGTAGGGACAGCTACTGGGGCCAACGTCCTGACTTTC.

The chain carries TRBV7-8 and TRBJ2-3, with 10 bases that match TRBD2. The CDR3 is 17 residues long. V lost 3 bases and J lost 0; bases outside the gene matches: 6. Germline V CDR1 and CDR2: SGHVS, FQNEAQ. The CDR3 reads CASSFRVAGGSTDTQYF. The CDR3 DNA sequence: TGTGCCAGCAGCTTCAGGGTAGCGGGGGGAAGCACAGATACGCAGTATTTT.